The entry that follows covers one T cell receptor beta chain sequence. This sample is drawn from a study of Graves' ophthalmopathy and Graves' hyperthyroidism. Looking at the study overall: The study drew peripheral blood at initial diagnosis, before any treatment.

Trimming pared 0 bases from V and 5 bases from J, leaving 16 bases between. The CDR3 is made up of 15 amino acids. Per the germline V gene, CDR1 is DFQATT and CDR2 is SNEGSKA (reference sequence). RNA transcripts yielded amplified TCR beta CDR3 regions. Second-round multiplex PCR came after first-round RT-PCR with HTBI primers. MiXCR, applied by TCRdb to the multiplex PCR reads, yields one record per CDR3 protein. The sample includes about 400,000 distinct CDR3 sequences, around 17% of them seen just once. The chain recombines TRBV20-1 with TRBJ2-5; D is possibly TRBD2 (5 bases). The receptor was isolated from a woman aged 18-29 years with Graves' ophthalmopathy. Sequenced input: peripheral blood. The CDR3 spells CSARESILRAETQYF. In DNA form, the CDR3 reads TGCAGTGCTAGAGAGTCCATACTGCGGGCGGAGACCCAGTACTTC.